This is a list of T cell receptor beta chains from one sample in a study of tumor-infiltrating lymphocytes in oesophageal squamous cell carcinoma. MiXCR, run by TCRdb on the PCR reads, gives a single entry per CDR3 protein. The table includes 24,000 or so distinct CDR3 sequences, roughly 35% detected once. The sample taken for sequencing was esophageal tumor tissue. The origin of the receptors is a male donor with esophageal squamous cell carcinoma. The CDR3 runs from the conserved cysteine through the conserved F or W. D genes are given only for firm matches. A clone size is listed for some rows: how often the clone was seen (once, few, many), or a class if it is expanded.

size | J | V | D | CDR3 | DNA
- | TRBJ2-7 | TRBV28 | TRBD2 | CATLAGGQPYEQYF | TGTGCCACCCTAGCGGGAGGTCAACCCTACGAGCAGTACTTC
many | TRBJ2-7 | TRBV12-3/TRBV12-4 | TRBD1 | CASSLRDSRAHEQYF | TGTGCCAGCAGTTTAAGGGACAGCCGGGCCCACGAGCAGTACTTC
- | TRBJ2-2 | TRBV6-1 | - | CASSEFRASGTGELFF | TGTGCCAGCAGTGAATTCAGGGCGTCCGGAACCGGGGAGCTGTTTTTT
many | TRBJ2-5 | TRBV7-9 | TRBD1 | CASSLVAGGGETQYF | TGTGCCAGCAGCTTAGTGGCAGGGGGCGGTGAGACCCAGTACTTC
- | TRBJ2-5 | TRBV24-1 | - | CATSEGSARSHNEQYF | TGTGCCACCAGTGAGGGATCTGCCCGATCCCACAATGAGCAGTACTTC
- | TRBJ2-2 | TRBV19 | - | CASSRDPGDTGELFF | TGTGCCAGTAGTAGAGATCCAGGGGACACCGGGGAGCTGTTTTTT
medium-sized | TRBJ2-5 | TRBV7-2 | TRBD1 | CASSSQGQGAQYF | TGTGCCAGCAGCTCACAGGGGCAAGGGGCCCAGTACTTC
many | TRBJ2-1 | TRBV27 | - | CASSWGTGGGNEQFF | TGTGCCAGCAGTTGGGGGACCGGCGGAGGGAATGAGCAGTTCTTC
- | TRBJ2-1 | TRBV7-6 | - | CASSLPSSNEQFF | TGTGCCAGCAGCTTACCTAGTTCCAATGAGCAGTTCTTC
many | TRBJ2-7 | TRBV6-1 | TRBD1 | CASTRDRGYEQYF | TGTGCCAGCACCCGGGACAGGGGGTACGAGCAGTACTTC
many | TRBJ2-2 | TRBV11-2 | TRBD1 | CASTSLGQGDPTGELFF | TGTGCCAGCACCAGTCTAGGACAGGGGGACCCCACCGGGGAGCTGTTTTTT
- | TRBJ2-1 | TRBV19 | TRBD2 | CASRHSGSSYNEQFF | TGTGCCAGTAGACACAGCGGGAGCTCCTACAATGAGCAGTTCTTC
- | TRBJ2-1 | TRBV6-6 | TRBD2 | CASSDSGVAGGLNEQFF | TGTGCCAGCAGTGACTCTGGGGTAGCGGGGGGGCTCAATGAGCAGTTCTTC
many | TRBJ2-2 | TRBV24-1 | TRBD2 | CATSELTPPSGPNTGELFF | TGTGCCACCAGTGAGTTGACCCCCCCTAGCGGCCCTAACACCGGGGAGCTGTTTTTT
- | TRBJ2-5 | TRBV24-1 | - | CATRGEGVGQETQYF | TGTGCCACCAGGGGTGAGGGGGTCGGGCAAGAGACCCAGTACTTC
- | TRBJ2-7 | TRBV12-3/TRBV12-4 | TRBD2 | CASKLGTSASYEQYF | TGTGCCAGCAAACTCGGGACTAGCGCCTCCTACGAGCAGTACTTC
- | TRBJ2-1 | TRBV12-3/TRBV12-4 | TRBD2 | CASSASGNTQWYEQFF | TGTGCCAGCAGTGCTAGCGGAAATACCCAGTGGTATGAGCAGTTCTTC
- | TRBJ2-1 | TRBV7-2 | - | CASSLLGGSYNEQFF | TGTGCCAGCAGCTTACTGGGGGGCTCCTACAATGAGCAGTTCTTC
many | TRBJ2-5 | TRBV4-1 | TRBD2 | CASSQSAGAQETQYF | TGCGCCAGCAGCCAATCAGCGGGGGCCCAAGAGACCCAGTACTTC
- | TRBJ2-2 | TRBV4-3 | - | CASSVSGTRHTGELFF | TGCGCCAGCAGCGTAAGCGGCACCAGGCACACCGGGGAGCTGTTTTTT
many | TRBJ1-1 | TRBV20-1 | - | CSARDMRGSIEAFF | TGCAGTGCTAGAGATATGAGGGGCAGTATTGAAGCTTTCTTT
few | TRBJ2-7 | TRBV5-1 | - | CASSLDISSYNEQYF | TGCGCCAGCAGCTTGGATATTAGCTCCTACAATGAGCAGTACTTC
many | TRBJ2-7 | TRBV20-1 | TRBD2 | CSASRASGSYEQYF | TGCAGTGCTAGTAGGGCTAGCGGGTCCTACGAGCAGTACTTC
many | TRBJ2-2 | TRBV10-2 | - | CASSETYTGELFF | TGCGCCAGCAGTGAGACCTACACCGGGGAGCTGTTTTTT
many | TRBJ2-5 | TRBV14 | - | CASSQDWGKLETQYF | TGTGCCAGCAGCCAAGATTGGGGTAAATTGGAGACCCAGTACTTC
many | TRBJ2-5 | TRBV4-2 | - | CASSQGTTGTETQYF | TGTGCCAGCAGCCAAGGCACTACAGGGACTGAGACCCAGTACTTC
many | TRBJ2-7 | TRBV12-3/TRBV12-4 | - | CASSQGTIYEQYF | TGTGCCAGCAGTCAGGGGACTATATACGAGCAGTACTTC
- | TRBJ2-3 | TRBV12-3/TRBV12-4 | TRBD2 | CASSFWTSGRLEQYF | TGTGCCAGCAGTTTCTGGACTAGCGGGAGACTCGAGCAGTATTTT
- | TRBJ2-7 | TRBV7-2 | TRBD1 | CASSRDRDYYEQYF | TGTGCCAGCAGCCGGGACAGGGACTATTACGAGCAGTACTTC
- | TRBJ2-2 | TRBV20-1 | - | CSASRVPGELFF | TGCAGTGCTAGCAGGGTCCCCGGGGAGCTGTTTTTT
few | TRBJ2-7 | TRBV7-2 | - | CASSLALGPPYEQYF | TGTGCCAGCAGCTTGGCATTGGGCCCTCCCTACGAGCAGTACTTC
many | TRBJ2-7 | TRBV19 | TRBD1 | CASSSPGQGEYEQYF | TGTGCCAGTAGTTCTCCGGGACAGGGGGAATACGAGCAGTACTTC
few | TRBJ2-1 | TRBV7-3 | - | CASSLLLGQEQFF | TGTGCCAGCAGCTTATTGTTGGGGCAGGAGCAGTTCTTC
- | TRBJ2-4 | TRBV7-6 | TRBD1 | CASSASYRGAYNEQYF | TGTGCCAGCAGCGCCTCATACAGGGGAGCCTACAATGAGCAGTACTTC
- | TRBJ1-1 | TRBV11-2 | - | CASTSYYDTEAFF | TGTGCCAGCACCAGCTATTATGACACTGAAGCTTTCTTT
medium-sized | TRBJ2-7 | TRBV6-1 | - | CASSESGYEQYF | TGTGCCAGCAGTGAATCCGGCTACGAGCAGTACTTC
many | TRBJ2-2 | TRBV6-1 | - | CASGNTGELFF | TGTGCCAGTGGGAACACCGGGGAGCTGTTTTTT
- | TRBJ2-7 | TRBV6-2/TRBV6-3 | - | CASSYPPLYEQYF | TGTGCCAGCAGTTATCCCCCCCTATACGAGCAGTACTTC
few | TRBJ2-4 | TRBV2 | - | CASSKDRNIQYF | TGTGCCAGCAGTAAGGACCGAAACATTCAGTACTTC
- | TRBJ2-5 | TRBV18 | - | CASSPTGLGETQYF | TGTGCCAGCTCACCAACAGGACTTGGAGAGACCCAGTACTTC
- | TRBJ1-3 | TRBV30 | - | CAWLGGSLGSGNTIYF | TGTGCCTGGTTGGGGGGTAGTCTTGGATCTGGAAACACCATATATTTT
many | TRBJ1-5 | TRBV5-4 | - | CASSLDSFGPQHF | TGTGCCAGCAGCTTGGACAGTTTTGGGCCCCAGCATTTT
few | TRBJ2-3 | TRBV7-2 | TRBD2 | CASSWTGTSGRGGTDTQYF | TGTGCCAGCAGCTGGACCGGGACTAGCGGGAGAGGTGGGACAGATACGCAGTATTTT
- | TRBJ2-7 | TRBV7-5 | - | CISVPEGLPVDEQYF | -
many | TRBJ2-7 | TRBV6-1 | - | CASSLGFSYEQYF | TGTGCCAGCAGTTTAGGATTCTCCTACGAGCAGTACTTC
many | TRBJ2-6 | TRBV6-1 | TRBD1 | CASTTGTAPSGANVLTF | TGTGCCAGCACAACCGGGACAGCCCCTTCTGGGGCCAACGTCCTGACTTTC
- | TRBJ1-2 | TRBV7-8 | - | CASSSGSGDGYTF | TGTGCCAGCAGCTCCGGTTCGGGGGATGGCTACACCTTC
many | TRBJ2-5 | TRBV28 | - | CASSFLRETQYF | TGTGCCAGCAGTTTTTTGAGAGAGACCCAGTACTTC
few | TRBJ1-1 | TRBV7-8 | - | CASSPRGGALNTEAFF | TGTGCCAGCAGCCCCCGGGGGGGAGCTTTGAACACTGAAGCTTTCTTT
- | TRBJ2-7 | TRBV2 | TRBD1 | CASSGVTGGSFYEQYF | TGTGCCAGCAGTGGGGTTACAGGGGGATCGTTCTACGAGCAGTACTTC
- | TRBJ2-1 | TRBV7-4 | TRBD2 | CASSFGLAGRGEQFF | TGTGCCAGCAGCTTCGGTCTAGCGGGACGGGGTGAGCAGTTCTTC
many | TRBJ2-1 | TRBV19 | TRBD2 | CASGYSGDYNEQFF | TGTGCCAGTGGATATAGCGGGGATTACAATGAGCAGTTCTTC
medium-sized | TRBJ2-3 | TRBV7-3 | TRBD2 | CASSLFGGGVTDTQYF | TGTGCCAGCAGCCTCTTTGGCGGGGGGGTGACAGATACGCAGTATTTT